The clone carrying this T cell receptor (beta chain) was observed a few times. Antigen unknown. The CDR3 has 15 amino acids. Losses at the gene ends were 5 bases for V and 0 bases for J; bases not matched to a gene: 4. Germline V gives CDR1 MDHEN, CDR2 SYDVKM. TCRdb re-called the RACE reads through MiXCR, storing one row per CDR3 protein. Among about 42,000 distinct CDR3 sequences, 9.5% to 10% were seen once, and the ten largest hold more than 13%. This sample is drawn from a study of human T cells and chemical hapten exposure. As for the study in general: While the approximately 25-week study was under way, patients received diphenylcyclopropenone on the scalp every week. Minor volume differences among pooled libraries chiefly drove per-sample TCR yield variation.

Time point: patch test 2, 6 weeks after DPC sensitization. Stated treatment: therapeutic diphenylcyclopropenone sensitization with weekly scalp DPC. Unfractionated whole blood yielded the extracted total RNA. Study-wide points: Significantly greater numbers of large CDR3 similarity clusters came from expanded TCRs than from controls.

The sequence derives from a woman aged 30 to 39 with alopecia areata. Some clones in this sample may be carry-over from other donors' samples. Sequencing was performed on whole blood, taken in connection with sensitization to the hapten diphenylcyclopropenone (DPC). The chain couples TRBV28 to TRBJ1-5; 7 nucleotides align to TRBD1. This chain's CDR3 is CASSPRGYSNQPQHF. In nucleotides, the CDR3 is TGTGCCAGCAGTCCCAGGGGGTATAGCAATCAGCCCCAGCATTTT.